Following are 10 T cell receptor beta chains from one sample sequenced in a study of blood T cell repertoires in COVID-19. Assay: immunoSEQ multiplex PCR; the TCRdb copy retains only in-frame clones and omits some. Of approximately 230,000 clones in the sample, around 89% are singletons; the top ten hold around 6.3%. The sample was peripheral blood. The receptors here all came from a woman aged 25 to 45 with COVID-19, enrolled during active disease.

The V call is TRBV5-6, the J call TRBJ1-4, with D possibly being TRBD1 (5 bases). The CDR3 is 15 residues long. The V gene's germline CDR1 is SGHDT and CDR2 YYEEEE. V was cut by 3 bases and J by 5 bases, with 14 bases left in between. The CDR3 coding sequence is TGTGCCAGCAGCTCGACAGATATGGGGAATGAAAAACTGTTTTTT. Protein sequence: CASSSTDMGNEKLFF.

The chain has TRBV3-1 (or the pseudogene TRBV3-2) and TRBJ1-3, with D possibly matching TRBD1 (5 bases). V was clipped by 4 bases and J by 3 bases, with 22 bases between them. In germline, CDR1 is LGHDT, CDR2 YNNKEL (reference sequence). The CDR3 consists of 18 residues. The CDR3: CASSPPRQGYWDGNTIYF. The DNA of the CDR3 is TGTGCCAGCAGCCCGCCCCGCCAGGGCTACTGGGATGGAAACACCATATATTTT.

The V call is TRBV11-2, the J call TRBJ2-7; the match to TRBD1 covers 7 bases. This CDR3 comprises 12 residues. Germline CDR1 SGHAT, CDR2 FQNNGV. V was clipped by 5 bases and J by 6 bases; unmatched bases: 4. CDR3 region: CASSHDRAEQYV. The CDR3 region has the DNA TGTGCCAGCAGCCACGACAGGGCCGAGCAGTACGTC.

CDR3 nucleotide sequence: TGTGCCAGCAGTTATTCTTCCGGGACAGGACCCGATGAGCAGTTCTTC. It yields the protein CASSYSSGTGPDEQFF. The chain has TRBV6-2 or TRBV6-3 and TRBJ2-1; the match to TRBD1 covers 8 bases. CDR3 length: 16 residues. Germline V gene lookup returns CDR1 MNHEY and CDR2 SVGEGT. With 3 bases clipped from V and 8 bases from J, the junction kept 12 bases outside the gene matches.

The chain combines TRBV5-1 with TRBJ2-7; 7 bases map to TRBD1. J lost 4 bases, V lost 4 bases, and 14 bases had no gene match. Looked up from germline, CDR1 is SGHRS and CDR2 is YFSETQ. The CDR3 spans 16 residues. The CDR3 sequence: CASSPRGQPEWYEQYF. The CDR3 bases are TGCGCCAGCAGCCCCCGGGGACAGCCCGAGTGGTACGAGCAGTACTTC.

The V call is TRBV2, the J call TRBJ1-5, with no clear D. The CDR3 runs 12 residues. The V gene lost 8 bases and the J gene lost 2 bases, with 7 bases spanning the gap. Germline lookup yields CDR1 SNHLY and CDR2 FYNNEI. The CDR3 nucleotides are TGTGCCAGCCAGGTAGGCAATCAGCCCCAGCATTTT. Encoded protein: CASQVGNQPQHF.

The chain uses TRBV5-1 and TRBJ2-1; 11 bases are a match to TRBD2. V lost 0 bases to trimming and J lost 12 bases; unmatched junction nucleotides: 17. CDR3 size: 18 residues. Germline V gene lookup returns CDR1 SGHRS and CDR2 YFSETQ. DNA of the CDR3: TGCGCCAGCAGCTTGGCCGGGACCCCGGGACTAGCGGCAGAAGGGCAGTTCTTC. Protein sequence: CASSLAGTPGLAAEGQFF.

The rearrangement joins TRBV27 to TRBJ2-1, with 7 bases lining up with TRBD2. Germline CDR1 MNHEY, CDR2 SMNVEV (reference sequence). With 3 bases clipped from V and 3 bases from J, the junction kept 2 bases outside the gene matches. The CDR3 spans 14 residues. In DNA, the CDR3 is TGTGCCAGCAGTTTGGTAGCGGGCTACAATGAGCAGTTCTTC. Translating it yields CASSLVAGYNEQFF.

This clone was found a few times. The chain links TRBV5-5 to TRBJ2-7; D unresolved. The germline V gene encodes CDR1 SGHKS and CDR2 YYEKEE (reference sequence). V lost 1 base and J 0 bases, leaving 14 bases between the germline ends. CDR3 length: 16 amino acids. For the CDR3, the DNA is TGTGCCAGCAGCTTGTTGAATCAGATCGCCTCCTACGAGCAGTACTTC. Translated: CASSLLNQIASYEQYF. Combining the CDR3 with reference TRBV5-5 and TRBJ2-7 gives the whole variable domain DAGVTQSPTHLIKTRGQQVTLRCSPISGHKSVSWYQQVLGQGPQFIFQYYEKEERGRGNFPDRFSARQFPNYSSELNVNALLLGDSALYLCASSLLNQIASYEQYFGPGTRLTVT.

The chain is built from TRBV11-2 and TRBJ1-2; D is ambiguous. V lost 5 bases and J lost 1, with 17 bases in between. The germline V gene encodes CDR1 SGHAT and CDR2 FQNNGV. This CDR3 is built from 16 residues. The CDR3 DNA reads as TGTGCCAGCAGCCCAAAAACAGTTCACCATAACTATGGCTACACCTTC. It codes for CASSPKTVHHNYGYTF.